The sequence of this T cell receptor (beta chain) was determined in a study of blood T cell repertoires in COVID-19. Those enrolled, adults aged roughly 18 to 95 years, came from about two dozen US areas. For this clone: At one end, the junction sequence differs from germline, possibly due to a read error.

CDR3 length equals 13 residues. Germline V gene data show CDR1 as GTSNPN and CDR2 as SVGIG (reference sequence). Source study methods: Reference gene primers were amplified, and this amplification served to estimate nucleated cell counts. Assay used: immunoSEQ multiplex PCR; TCRdb lists only in-frame clones, some missing. That table is the source of V, J and clone size, and D and trimming were worked out from the DNA. The sample lists about 280,000 clones; roughly 80% were seen once. The origin of this receptor is a man aged 40-55 years who had been exposed to COVID-19. What was sequenced was PBMCs or T cells enriched from blood (not recorded which). V and J are TRBV30 and TRBJ2-1; no reliable D call. As DNA, the CDR3 is TGTGCCTGGACTCCGGATGGAACGGAGAAGTGGGTCTTC. Translation gives CAWTPDGTEKWVF.